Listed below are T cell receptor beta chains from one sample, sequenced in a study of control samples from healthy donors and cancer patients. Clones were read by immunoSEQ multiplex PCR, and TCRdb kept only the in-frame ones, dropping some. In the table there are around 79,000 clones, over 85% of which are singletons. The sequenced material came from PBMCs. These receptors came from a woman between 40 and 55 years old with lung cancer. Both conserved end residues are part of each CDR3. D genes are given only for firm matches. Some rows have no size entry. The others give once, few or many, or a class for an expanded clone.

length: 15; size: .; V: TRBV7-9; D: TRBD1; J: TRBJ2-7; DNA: TGTGCCAGCAGCTCCTCGCCGGACAGGGTTTCCGAGCAGTACTTC; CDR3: CASSSSPDRVSEQYF
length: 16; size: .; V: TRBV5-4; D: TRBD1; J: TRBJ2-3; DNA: TGTGCCAGCAGCTTGGTGGGACAGGGGGGCTCAGATACGCAGTATTTT; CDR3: CASSLVGQGGSDTQYF
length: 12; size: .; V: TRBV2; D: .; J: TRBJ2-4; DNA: TGTGCCAGCAGTGATGAACAGAACATTCAGTACTTC; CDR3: CASSDEQNIQYF
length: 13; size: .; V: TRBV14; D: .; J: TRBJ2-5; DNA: TGTGCCAGCAGCCAACAGGGTCGAGAGACCCAGTACTTC; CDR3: CASSQQGRETQYF
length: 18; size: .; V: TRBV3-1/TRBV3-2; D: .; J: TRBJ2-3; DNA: TGTGCCAGCAGCCGGGGGGGGCCCGTCAAAACTAGCACAGATACGCAGTATTTT; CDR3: CASSRGGPVKTSTDTQYF
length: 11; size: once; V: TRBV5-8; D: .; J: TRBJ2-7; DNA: TGTGCCCCCAGCCTAGGGTACGAGCAGTACTTC; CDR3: CAPSLGYEQYF
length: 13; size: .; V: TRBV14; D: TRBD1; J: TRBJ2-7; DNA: TGTGCCAGCAGCCAGGACAGGGGCTACGAGCAGTACTTC; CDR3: CASSQDRGYEQYF
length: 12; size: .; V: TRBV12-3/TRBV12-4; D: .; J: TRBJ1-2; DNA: TGTGCCAGCAGTGACAGCGCCTATGGCTACACCTTC; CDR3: CASSDSAYGYTF
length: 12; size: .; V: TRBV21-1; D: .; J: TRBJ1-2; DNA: TGTGCCAGCAGCAACCGCTTTTTGCTCCACACCTTC; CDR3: CASSNRFLLHTF
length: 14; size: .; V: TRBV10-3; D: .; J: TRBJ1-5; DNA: TGTGCCATCAATGACAGACATAGCAATCAGCCCCAGCATTTT; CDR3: CAINDRHSNQPQHF
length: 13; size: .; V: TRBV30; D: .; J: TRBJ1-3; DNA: TGTGCCTGGAGTAGGGGGGCTGGAAACACCATATATTTT; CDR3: CAWSRGAGNTIYF
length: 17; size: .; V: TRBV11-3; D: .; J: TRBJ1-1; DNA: TGTGCCAGCAGCTTAGGAATGTCCGGACAGATCAACACTGAAGCTTTCTTT; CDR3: CASSLGMSGQINTEAFF
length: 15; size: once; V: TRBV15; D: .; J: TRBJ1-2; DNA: TGTGCCACCAGCAGAGTTACGGCCCCTAACTATGGCTACACCTTC; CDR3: CATSRVTAPNYGYTF
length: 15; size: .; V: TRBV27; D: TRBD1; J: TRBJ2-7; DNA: TGTGCCAGCAGTTTTTCGGGACAGGGGAACTCCGAGCAGTACTTC; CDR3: CASSFSGQGNSEQYF
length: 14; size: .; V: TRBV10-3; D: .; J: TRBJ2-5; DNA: TGTGCCATCAGTGACCCAGGGTACGGAGAGACCCAGTACTTC; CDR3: CAISDPGYGETQYF
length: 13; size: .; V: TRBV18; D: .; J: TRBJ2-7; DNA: TGTGCCAGCTCACCACCGGGACAAGCCGAGCAGTACTTC; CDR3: CASSPPGQAEQYF
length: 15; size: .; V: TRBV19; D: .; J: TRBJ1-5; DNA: TGTGCCAGTAGCTGGGGCGGGGGCCCACGGGAGCCCCAGCATTTT; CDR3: CASSWGGGPREPQHF
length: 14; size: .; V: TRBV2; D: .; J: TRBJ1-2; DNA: TGTGCCAGCAGTGAACGCAGTAGCCACTATGGCTACACCTTC; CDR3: CASSERSSHYGYTF
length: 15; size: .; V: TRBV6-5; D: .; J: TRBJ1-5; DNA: TGTGCCAGTGCGTCGGACGGTAATAGCAATCAGCCCCAGCATTTT; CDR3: CASASDGNSNQPQHF
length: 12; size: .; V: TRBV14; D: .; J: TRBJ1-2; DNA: TGTGCCAGCAGTCCGGCCGCCTATGGCTACACCTTC; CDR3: CASSPAAYGYTF
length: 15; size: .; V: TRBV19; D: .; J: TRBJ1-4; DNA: TGTGCCAGTAGTGGCGGACAAACAATTAATGAAAAACTGTTTTTT; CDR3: CASSGGQTINEKLFF
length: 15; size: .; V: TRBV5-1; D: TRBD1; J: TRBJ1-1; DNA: TGCGCCAGCAGCACCTCCGGGACAGGGAGAACTGAAGCTTTCTTT; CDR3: CASSTSGTGRTEAFF
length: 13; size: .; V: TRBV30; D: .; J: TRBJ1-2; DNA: TGTGCCTGGAGGAGGGGAGGGGCGGGCGGCTACACCTTC; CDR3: CAWRRGGAGGYTF
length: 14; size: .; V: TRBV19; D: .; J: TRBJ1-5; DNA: TGTGCCAGTACCCCCACGGGGGGCAATCAGCCCCAGCATTTT; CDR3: CASTPTGGNQPQHF
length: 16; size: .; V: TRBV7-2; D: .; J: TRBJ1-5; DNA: TGTGCCAGCAGACCCGGGAGTGGCTATAGCAATCAGCCCCAGCATTTT; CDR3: CASRPGSGYSNQPQHF
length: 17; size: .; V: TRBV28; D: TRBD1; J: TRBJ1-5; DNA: TGTGCCAGCAGGGGGCCGCCCGACAGGGGCTATGATCAGCCCCAGCATTTT; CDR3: CASRGPPDRGYDQPQHF
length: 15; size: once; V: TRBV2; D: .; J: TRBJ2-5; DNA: TGTGCCAGCAGTGGAAAAGTTAGGGGTGGGGAGACCCAGTACTTC; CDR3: CASSGKVRGGETQYF
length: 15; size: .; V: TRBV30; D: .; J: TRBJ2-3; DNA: TGTGCCTGGAGTGTACGGGCAACTAGCACAGATACGCAGTATTTT; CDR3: CAWSVRATSTDTQYF
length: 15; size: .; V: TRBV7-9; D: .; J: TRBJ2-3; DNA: TGTGCCAGCAGCCCCCGGACTCTTTACACAGATACGCAGTATTTT; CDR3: CASSPRTLYTDTQYF
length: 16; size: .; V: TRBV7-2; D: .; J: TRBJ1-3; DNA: TGTGCCAGCAGCCTACAGGGTCGGGCCTCTGGAAACACCATATATTTT; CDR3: CASSLQGRASGNTIYF
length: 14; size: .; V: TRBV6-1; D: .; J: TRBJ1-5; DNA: TGTGCCAGCAGTGAAGATGACAGAAATCAGCCCCAGCATTTT; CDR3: CASSEDDRNQPQHF